The sample holds one count of the clone carrying this T cell receptor (beta chain). Its cognate antigen is unknown. This sample was taken from a study of shared clonotypes between healthy human individuals. Cells designated naive CD8 were CD45RO-negative and were positively selected for CCR7, with terminally differentiated effector memory CD45RA+ cells excluded. Assay used: immunoSEQ multiplex PCR; TCRdb lists only in-frame clones, some missing. In the table there are more than 2 million clones, approximately 95% of which are singletons. Notes on the study in general: Relative to their counterparts shared across all four donors, non-shared clonotypes exhibited diminished generation probabilities. Of the naive CD4 clonotypes, roughly 5.2% were shared across a few donors.

CDR3 length: 16 residues. The V end lost 7 bases, the J end lost 2 bases, and 17 bases lay between the germline ends. Germline V CDR1 and CDR2: MDHEN, SYDVKM. The source material was naive CD8+ T cells sorted from blood. This clonotype originated in a young man in good health. The chain carries TRBV28 and TRBJ1-4; TRBD1 might be the D (5 bases). The CDR3: CASTDRGEATNEKLFF. The CDR3 DNA is TGTGCCAGCACCGACCGGGGGGAGGCCACTAATGAAAAACTGTTTTTT.